This T cell receptor (beta chain) was identified in a study of CD8+ T cells in alopecia areata. The treatment is: oral pan-JAK inhibitor, 5-10 mg twice daily. Obtained from alopecia areata patients were lesional scalp punch biopsies along with peripheral blood. Only one count was recorded for this clone. cDNA serving as the sequencing template came from extracted, reverse transcribed RNA. Libraries were prepared by immunoSEQ multiplex PCR; TCRdb keeps only in-frame clonotypes and omits some of them. The sample has more than 150,000 clones, about half seen once. Trimming took 5 bases from V and 4 from J, leaving 12 bases between them. Germline V CDR1 and CDR2: MNHEY, SMNVEV (reference sequence). CDR3 length equals 14 residues.

This chain joins TRBV27 and TRBJ2-1; the D call may be TRBD1 or TRBD2 (5 bases each). This sample comprised CD8+ T cells sorted from blood, obtained at week 52, from a patient treated with tofacitinib. The TCR comes from a human donor with alopecia areata. CDR3 DNA: TGTGCCAGCAGTCAACGGGACGGATACAATGAGCAGTTCTTC. The encoded protein is CASSQRDGYNEQFF.